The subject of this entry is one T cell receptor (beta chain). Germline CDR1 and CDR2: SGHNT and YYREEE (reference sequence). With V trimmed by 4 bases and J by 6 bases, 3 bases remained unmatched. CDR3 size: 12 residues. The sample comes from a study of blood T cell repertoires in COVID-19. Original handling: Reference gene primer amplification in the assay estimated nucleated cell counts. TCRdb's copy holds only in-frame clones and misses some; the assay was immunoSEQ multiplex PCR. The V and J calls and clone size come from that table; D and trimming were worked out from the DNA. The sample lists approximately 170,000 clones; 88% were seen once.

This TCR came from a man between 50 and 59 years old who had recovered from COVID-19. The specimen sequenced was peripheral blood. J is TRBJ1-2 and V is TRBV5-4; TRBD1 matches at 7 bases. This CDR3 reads CASSITGDGYTF. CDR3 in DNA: TGTGCCAGCAGCATAACAGGGGATGGCTACACCTTC.